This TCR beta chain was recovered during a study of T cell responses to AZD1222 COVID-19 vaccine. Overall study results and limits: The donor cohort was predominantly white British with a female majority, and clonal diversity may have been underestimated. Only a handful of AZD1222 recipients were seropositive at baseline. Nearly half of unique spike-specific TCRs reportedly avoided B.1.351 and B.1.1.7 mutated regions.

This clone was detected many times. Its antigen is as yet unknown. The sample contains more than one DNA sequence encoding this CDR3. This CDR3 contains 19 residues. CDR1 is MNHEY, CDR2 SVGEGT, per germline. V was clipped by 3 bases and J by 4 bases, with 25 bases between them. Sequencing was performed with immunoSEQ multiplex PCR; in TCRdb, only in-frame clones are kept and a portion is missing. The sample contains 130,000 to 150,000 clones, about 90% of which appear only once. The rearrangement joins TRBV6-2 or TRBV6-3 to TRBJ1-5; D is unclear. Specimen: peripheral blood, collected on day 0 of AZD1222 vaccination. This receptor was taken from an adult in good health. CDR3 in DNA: TGTGCCAGCAGTTATGTTTCCCGGGCTCCTATGAATCTAAATCAGCCCCAGCATTTT. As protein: CASSYVSRAPMNLNQPQHF.